This T cell receptor beta chain appears in the sequencing data of a study of cytomegalovirus exposure and HLA in healthy donors. The germline CDR1 and CDR2 sequences are LNHDA and SQIVND (reference sequence). CDR3 length: 16 amino acids. Germline trimming cut 2 bases from V and 7 bases from J; bases unmatched to any gene: 11. Primers included in the PCR were 60 Vbeta and 13 Jbeta primers. Data came from immunoSEQ multiplex PCR; TCRdb stores just in-frame clones and leaves some out. The sample yields 95,000 to 120,000 clones, around 77% seen once. The chain combines TRBV19 with TRBJ1-1; 9 bases map to TRBD1. The sequence derives from a woman aged 25 to 39 in good health and CMV-seropositive. Source material: PBMCs. The CDR3 protein is CASSINSGTGQNEAFF. CDR3 coding DNA: TGTGCCAGTAGTATAAACTCCGGGACAGGGCAAAATGAAGCTTTCTTT.